This is a list of T cell receptor beta chains from one sample in a study of vaccination and CD4 T cells after COVID-19. These receptors have no known antigen. MiXCR was run by TCRdb on the PCR reads, yielding one entry per CDR3 protein. Of around 20,000 distinct CDR3 sequences in the sample, 55% to 70% were seen once. The specimen comprised CD4+ T cells from blood, cultured in vitro, sampled after SARS-CoV-2 vaccination. All receptors come from a human donor who received a COVID-19 vaccine. CDR3s include the opening cysteine and the closing phenylalanine or tryptophan. A D gene is named only where the DNA matches it firmly. Some rows mark clone size as missing; the rest say once, few, many or name a class of expanded clone.

D gene	V gene	clone size	J gene	CDR3 length	CDR3 protein	CDR3 DNA
NA	TRBV12-3/TRBV12-4	NA	TRBJ1-5	12	CASSLVDQPQHF	TGTGCCAGCAGTTTAGTGGATCAGCCCCAGCATTTT
NA	TRBV12-3/TRBV12-4	NA	TRBJ2-3	15	CASSSLTGHTDTQYF	TGTGCCAGCAGTTCCCTGACAGGTCACACAGATACGCAGTATTTT
TRBD1	TRBV15	few	TRBJ1-1	16	CATSRSRGRGGTEAFF	TGTGCCACCAGCAGAAGCCGCGGCAGGGGGGGAACTGAAGCTTTCTTT
NA	TRBV10-3	few	TRBJ1-2	14	CAISVTGANYGYTF	TGTGCCATCAGTGTGACGGGGGCTAACTATGGCTACACCTTC
TRBD1	TRBV7-8	NA	TRBJ2-2	16	CASSFRDRVVAGELFF	TGTGCCAGCAGCTTCCGGGACAGAGTAGTTGCCGGGGAGCTGTTTTTT
NA	TRBV7-2	NA	TRBJ1-2	14	CASSLPGSYDGYTF	TGTGCCAGCAGCTTACCTGGCAGTTACGATGGCTACACCTTC
NA	TRBV5-1	NA	TRBJ1-5	15	CASSLTGSSNQPQHF	TGCGCCAGCAGCTTGACAGGATCTAGCAATCAGCCCCAGCATTTT
TRBD1	TRBV11-3	few	TRBJ2-5	15	CASSPGTATQETQYF	TGTGCCAGCAGCCCAGGGACAGCTACCCAAGAGACCCAGTACTTC
NA	TRBV7-9	hyperexpanded	TRBJ1-5	14	CASSLEGGNQPQHF	TGTGCCAGCAGCTTAGAGGGTGGAAATCAGCCCCAGCATTTT
TRBD2	TRBV24-1	few	TRBJ2-3	14	CATGERGYADTQYF	TGTGCCACGGGAGAGCGGGGGTATGCAGATACGCAGTATTTT
NA	TRBV19	NA	TRBJ1-1	14	CASSGTTQNTEAFF	TGTGCCAGTAGTGGGACGACACAGAACACTGAAGCTTTCTTT
TRBD2	TRBV20-1	NA	TRBJ2-1	16	CSARDPQRGRKNEQFF	TGCAGTGCTCGCGACCCCCAGCGGGGGAGAAAAAATGAGCAGTTCTTC
TRBD1	TRBV3-1	NA	TRBJ1-2	15	CASSPPGTVIYGYTF	TGTGCCAGCAGCCCTCCCGGGACAGTGATCTATGGCTACACCTTC
NA	TRBV24-1	once	TRBJ2-4	16	CATSEASTKAKNIQYF	TGTGCCACCAGTGAGGCCTCAACGAAAGCCAAAAACATTCAGTACTTC
TRBD2	TRBV19	NA	TRBJ2-5	17	CASSIGASGGAYETQYF	TGTGCCAGTAGTATCGGGGCTAGCGGGGGGGCGTACGAGACCCAGTACTTC
TRBD2	TRBV6-1	NA	TRBJ2-1	15	CASSEAGGSYNEQFF	TGTGCCAGCAGTGAGGCGGGGGGCTCCTACAATGAGCAGTTCTTC
TRBD1	TRBV11-1	NA	TRBJ2-4	15	CASSRQGALGGIQYF	TGTGCCAGCAGCCGACAGGGGGCGCTAGGAGGCATTCAGTACTTC
TRBD1	TRBV19	NA	TRBJ1-2	13	CASSPIGSPGQDF	TGTGCCAGTAGCCCGATAGGAAGCCCGGGACAGGACTTC
TRBD1	TRBV24-1	NA	TRBJ1-2	17	CATSDVPGQVFNYGYTF	TGTGCCACCAGTGATGTACCGGGACAGGTGTTCAACTATGGCTACACCTTC
NA	TRBV20-1	NA	TRBJ1-1	15	CSAREAAKMNTEAFF	TGCAGTGCTAGAGAGGCAGCCAAGATGAACACTGAAGCTTTCTTT
NA	TRBV2	NA	TRBJ1-2	12	CASSGTRDGYTF	TGTGCCAGCAGCGGGACCCGAGATGGCTACACCTTC
NA	TRBV15	few	TRBJ1-6	15	CATSYFGGNNSPLHF	TGTGCCACCAGCTATTTCGGGGGAAATAATTCACCCCTCCACTTT
NA	TRBV19	NA	TRBJ2-2	13	CASNLGDTGELFF	TGTGCCAGTAATCTGGGGGACACCGGGGAGCTGTTTTTT
TRBD2	TRBV20-1	NA	TRBJ2-1	14	CSARGGLDYNEQFF	TGCAGTGCTAGAGGGGGACTAGACTACAATGAGCAGTTCTTC
NA	TRBV19	NA	TRBJ1-1	13	CASSMGGQSEAFF	TGTGCCAGTAGTATGGGCGGACAGTCTGAAGCTTTCTTT
TRBD1	TRBV11-3	few	TRBJ1-4	16	CASSLHSQGTYEKLFF	TGTGCCAGCAGCTTACACTCACAGGGGACGTATGAAAAACTGTTTTTT
NA	TRBV5-4	NA	TRBJ1-1	14	CASSLARVDTEAFF	TGTGCCAGCAGCTTGGCCAGGGTAGACACTGAAGCTTTCTTT
TRBD1	TRBV5-5	NA	TRBJ1-1	11	CASSPDRVAFF	TGTGCCAGCAGCCCGGACAGGGTCGCTTTCTTT
TRBD1	TRBV6-1	few	TRBJ1-6	13	CASTRGLNSPLHF	TGTGCCAGCACCAGGGGGTTAAATTCACCCCTCCACTTT
NA	TRBV11-2	NA	TRBJ2-7	11	CASSSLYEQYF	TGTGCCAGCAGCTCTCTCTACGAGCAGTACTTC
TRBD1	TRBV5-1	NA	TRBJ2-1	16	CASSRTTGTVRNEQFF	TGCGCCAGCAGCCGGACGACAGGGACAGTCCGGAATGAGCAGTTCTTC
NA	TRBV24-1	once	TRBJ2-1	16	CATSDFGGAKRNEQFF	TGTGCCACCAGTGATTTTGGGGGGGCGAAGAGGAATGAGCAGTTCTTC
NA	TRBV15	NA	TRBJ2-3	18	CATSREGDTGMMGDTQYF	TGTGCCACCAGCAGAGAGGGGGATACAGGGATGATGGGAGATACGCAGTATTTT
NA	TRBV5-4	NA	TRBJ2-3	16	CASSPGTRRATDTQYF	TGTGCCAGCAGCCCAGGGACGCGAAGGGCGACAGATACGCAGTATTTT
NA	TRBV7-8	NA	TRBJ1-2	18	CASSLRVGTSSTNYGYTF	TGTGCCAGCAGCTTACGTGTGGGCACAAGTTCCACTAACTATGGCTACACCTTC
NA	TRBV7-2	few	TRBJ1-6	16	CASSVAQSSYNSPLHF	TGTGCCAGCAGCGTGGCGCAGAGCTCCTATAATTCACCCCTCCACTTT
NA	TRBV20-1	few	TRBJ1-5	16	CSARAPGYHSNQPQHF	TGCAGTGCTAGAGCACCAGGTTATCATAGCAATCAGCCCCAGCATTTT
TRBD1	TRBV20-1	few	TRBJ2-1	15	CSASTGTGGIDEQFF	TGCAGTGCCTCGACCGGGACAGGGGGCATTGATGAGCAGTTCTTC
NA	TRBV11-1	NA	TRBJ2-5	16	CASSLLGSDVGETQYF	TGTGCCAGCAGCTTACTGGGCAGTGACGTGGGAGAGACCCAGTACTTC
NA	TRBV21-1	NA	TRBJ1-3	14	CASSNRGKENTIYF	TGTGCCAGCAGCAACAGGGGAAAAGAAAACACCATATATTTT
NA	TRBV12-3/TRBV12-4	NA	TRBJ1-2	14	CASSFGAGVNGYTF	TGTGCCAGCAGTTTCGGGGCAGGGGTAAATGGCTACACCTTC
NA	TRBV5-1	NA	TRBJ2-7	14	CASSYQGRRHEQYF	TGCGCCAGCAGCTACCAGGGACGGCGGCACGAGCAGTACTTC
TRBD1	TRBV19	few	TRBJ1-2	15	CASSILGQGFYGYTF	TGTGCCAGTAGTATTTTGGGACAGGGTTTTTACGGCTACACCTTC
TRBD2	TRBV20-1	few	TRBJ2-5	12	CSAGGLQETQYF	TGCAGTGCCGGGGGGTTACAAGAGACCCAGTACTTC
NA	TRBV7-6	NA	TRBJ2-1	18	CASSPNPDRPRLGNEQFF	TGTGCCAGCAGCCCAAACCCTGACAGGCCCAGGTTGGGCAATGAGCAGTTCTTC
NA	TRBV23-1	once	TRBJ1-5	15	CASSTAGAINQPQHF	TGCGCCAGCAGTACCGCGGGTGCAATCAATCAGCCCCAGCATTTT
NA	TRBV19	NA	TRBJ2-2	14	CASSIFRGAGELFF	TGTGCCAGTAGTATATTTAGAGGTGCAGGGGAGCTGTTTTTT
NA	TRBV6-1	few	TRBJ1-3	15	CASSLSTAQGNTIYF	TGTGCCAGCAGTCTCAGTACGGCGCAAGGAAACACCATATATTTT
NA	TRBV2	NA	TRBJ1-2	15	CATIKDRIFNYGYTF	TGTGCCACAATCAAGGACCGAATCTTTAACTATGGCTACACCTTC
TRBD1	TRBV7-9	NA	TRBJ1-2	15	CASSLDGQGNYGYTF	TGTGCCAGCAGCTTAGATGGACAGGGCAACTATGGCTACACCTTC
TRBD2	TRBV11-3	NA	TRBJ2-3	17	CASSTPASGGDTDTQYF	TGTGCCAGCAGCACCCCCGCTAGCGGGGGGGACACAGATACGCAGTATTTT
NA	TRBV19	NA	TRBJ1-5	13	CASSMQANQPQHF	TGTGCCAGTAGTATGCAGGCAAATCAGCCCCAGCATTTT
TRBD1	TRBV2	few	TRBJ2-5	14	CASSKDRGRETQYF	TGTGCCAGCAGCAAAGACAGGGGCAGAGAGACCCAGTACTTC
NA	TRBV2	NA	TRBJ2-4	12	CASGPYSNIQYF	TGTGCCAGCGGTCCCTATAGCAACATTCAGTACTTC